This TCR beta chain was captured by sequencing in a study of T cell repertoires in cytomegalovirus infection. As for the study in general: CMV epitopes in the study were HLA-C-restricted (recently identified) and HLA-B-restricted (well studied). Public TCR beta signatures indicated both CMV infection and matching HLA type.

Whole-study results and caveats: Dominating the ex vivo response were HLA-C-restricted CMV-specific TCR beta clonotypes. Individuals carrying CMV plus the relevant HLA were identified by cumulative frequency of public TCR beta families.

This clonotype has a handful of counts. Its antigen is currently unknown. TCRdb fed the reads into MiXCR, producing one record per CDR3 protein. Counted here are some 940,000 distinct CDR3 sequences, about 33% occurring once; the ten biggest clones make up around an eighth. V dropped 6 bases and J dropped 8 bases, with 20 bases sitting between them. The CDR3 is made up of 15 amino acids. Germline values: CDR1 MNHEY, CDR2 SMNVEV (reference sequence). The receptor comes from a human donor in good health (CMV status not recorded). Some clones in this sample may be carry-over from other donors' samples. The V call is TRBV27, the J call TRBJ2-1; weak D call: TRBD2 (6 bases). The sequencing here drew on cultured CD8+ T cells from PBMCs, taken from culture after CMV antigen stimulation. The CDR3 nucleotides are TGTGCCAGCAGCCTACCAGCGGGCCGTCTGGATGAGCAGTTCTTC. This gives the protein CASSLPAGRLDEQFF.